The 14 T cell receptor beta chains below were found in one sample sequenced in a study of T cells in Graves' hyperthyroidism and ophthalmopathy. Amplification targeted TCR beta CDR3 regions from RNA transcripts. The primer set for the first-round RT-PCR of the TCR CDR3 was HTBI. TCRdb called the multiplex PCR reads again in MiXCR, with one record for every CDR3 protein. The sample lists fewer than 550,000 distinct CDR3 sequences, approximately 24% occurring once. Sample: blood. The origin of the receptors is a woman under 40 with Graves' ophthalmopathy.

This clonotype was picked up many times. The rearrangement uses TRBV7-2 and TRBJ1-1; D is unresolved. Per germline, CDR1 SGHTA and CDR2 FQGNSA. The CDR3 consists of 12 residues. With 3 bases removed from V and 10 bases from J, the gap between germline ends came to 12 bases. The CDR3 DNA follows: TGTGCCAGCAGCTTTTCACTCTATGGAGCTTTCTTT. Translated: CASSFSLYGAFF. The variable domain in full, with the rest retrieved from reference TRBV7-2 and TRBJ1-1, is GAGVSQSPSNKVTEKGKDVELRCDPISGHTALYWYRQSLGQGLEFLIYFQGNSAPDKSGLPSDRFSAERTGGSVSTLTIQRTQQEDSAVYLCASSFSLYGAFFGQGTRLTVV.

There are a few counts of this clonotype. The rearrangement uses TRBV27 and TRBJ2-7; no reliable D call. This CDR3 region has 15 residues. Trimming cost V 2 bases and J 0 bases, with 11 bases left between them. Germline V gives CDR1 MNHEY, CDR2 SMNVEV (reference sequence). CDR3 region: CASSLELRNSYEQYF. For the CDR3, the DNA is TGTGCCAGCAGTTTAGAACTAAGAAACTCCTACGAGCAGTACTTC.

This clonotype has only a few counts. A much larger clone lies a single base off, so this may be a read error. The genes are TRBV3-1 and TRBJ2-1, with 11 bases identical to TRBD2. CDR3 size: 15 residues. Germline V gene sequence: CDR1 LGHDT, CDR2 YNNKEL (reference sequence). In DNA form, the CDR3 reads TGTGCCAGCAGCCAAGCGGGACTAGCGGTAAATGAGAAGTTCTTC. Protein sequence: CASSQAGLAVNEKFF.

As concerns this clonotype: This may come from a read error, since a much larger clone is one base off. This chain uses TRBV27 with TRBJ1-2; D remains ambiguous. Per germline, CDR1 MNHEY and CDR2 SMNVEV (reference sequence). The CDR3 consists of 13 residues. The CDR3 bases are TGTGCCCGCAGTTTTACGGGGTCCCGTGGCTACACCTTC. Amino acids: CARSFTGSRGYTF.

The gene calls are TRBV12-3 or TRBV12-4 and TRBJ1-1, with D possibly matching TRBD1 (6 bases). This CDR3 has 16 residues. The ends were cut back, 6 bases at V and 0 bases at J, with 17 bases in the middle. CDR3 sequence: CASSPLGGGLNTEAFF. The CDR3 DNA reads TGTGCCAGCAGCCCGTTAGGGGGTGGGCTGAACACTGAAGCTTTCTTT.

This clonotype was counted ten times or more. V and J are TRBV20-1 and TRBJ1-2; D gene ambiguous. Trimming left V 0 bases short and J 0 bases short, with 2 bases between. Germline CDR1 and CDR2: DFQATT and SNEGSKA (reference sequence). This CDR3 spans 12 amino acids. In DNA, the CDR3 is TGCAGTGCTAGAGACACTAACTATGGCTACACCTTC. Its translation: CSARDTNYGYTF.

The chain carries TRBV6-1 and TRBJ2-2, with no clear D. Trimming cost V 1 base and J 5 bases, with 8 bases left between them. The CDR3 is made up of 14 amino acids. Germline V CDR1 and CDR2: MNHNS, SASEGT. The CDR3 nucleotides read TGTGCCAGCAGTGAAGGCTTTGAGACCGGGGAGCTGTTTTTT. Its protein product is CASSEGFETGELFF.

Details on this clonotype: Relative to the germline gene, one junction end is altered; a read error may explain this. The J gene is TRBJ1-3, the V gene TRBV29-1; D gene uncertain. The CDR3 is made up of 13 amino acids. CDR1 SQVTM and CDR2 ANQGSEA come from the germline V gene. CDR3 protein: CSPWRRDGNGVDF. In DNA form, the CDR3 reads TGCAGCCCGTGGCGACGGGATGGAAACGGGGTGGATTTT.

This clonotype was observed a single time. The CDR3 loop is CASREQGLLRETQYF. CDR3 bases: TGTGCCAGCAGGGAGCAGGGGTTATTGCGAGAGACCCAGTACTTC. The V and J genes are TRBV11-2 and TRBJ2-5; tentatively, D is TRBD1 (6 bases). CDR3 length: 15 residues. In germline, CDR1 is SGHAT, CDR2 FQNNGV. The V and J ends lost 6 bases and 4 bases respectively, with 18 bases between them.

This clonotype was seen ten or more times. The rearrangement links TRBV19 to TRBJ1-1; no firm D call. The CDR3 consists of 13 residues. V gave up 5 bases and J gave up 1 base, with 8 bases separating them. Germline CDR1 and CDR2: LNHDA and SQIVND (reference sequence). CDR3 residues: CASSDRQNTEAFF. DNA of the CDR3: TGTGCCAGTAGTGACCGACAGAACACTGAAGCTTTCTTT.

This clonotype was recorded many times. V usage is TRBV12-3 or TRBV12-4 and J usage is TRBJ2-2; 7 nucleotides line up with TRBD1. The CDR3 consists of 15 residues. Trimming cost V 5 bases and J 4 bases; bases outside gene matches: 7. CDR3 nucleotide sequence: TGTGCCAGCAGTGATAGGGGGCGAGTCACCGGGGAGCTGTTTTTT. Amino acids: CASSDRGRVTGELFF.

This chain's CDR3 is CASSSLGGQGITLNTEAFF. The CDR3 DNA follows: TGTGCCAGCTCAAGTCTAGGGGGACAGGGGATCACACTGAACACTGAAGCTTTCTTT. This chain uses TRBV18 with TRBJ1-1; TRBD1 matches 10 bases. The CDR3 length is 19 residues. The germline V gene has CDR1 KGHSH and CDR2 LQKENI. J was trimmed by 0 bases and V by 5 bases; bases with no gene match: 15.

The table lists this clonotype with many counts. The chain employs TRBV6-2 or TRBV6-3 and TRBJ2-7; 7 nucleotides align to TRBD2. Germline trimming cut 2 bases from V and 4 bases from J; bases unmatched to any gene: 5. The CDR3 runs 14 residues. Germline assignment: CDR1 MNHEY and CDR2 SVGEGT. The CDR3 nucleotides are TGTGCCAGCAGTTACCCGGAGCGGGGTTACGAGCAGTACTTC. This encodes CASSYPERGYEQYF.

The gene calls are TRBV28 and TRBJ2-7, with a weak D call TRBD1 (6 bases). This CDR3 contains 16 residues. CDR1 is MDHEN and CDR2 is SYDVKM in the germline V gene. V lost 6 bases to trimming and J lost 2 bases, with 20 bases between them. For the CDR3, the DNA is TGTGCCAGCAGCCCCGCCGCCCAGGGGTTTGCCTACGAGCAGTACTTC. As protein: CASSPAAQGFAYEQYF.